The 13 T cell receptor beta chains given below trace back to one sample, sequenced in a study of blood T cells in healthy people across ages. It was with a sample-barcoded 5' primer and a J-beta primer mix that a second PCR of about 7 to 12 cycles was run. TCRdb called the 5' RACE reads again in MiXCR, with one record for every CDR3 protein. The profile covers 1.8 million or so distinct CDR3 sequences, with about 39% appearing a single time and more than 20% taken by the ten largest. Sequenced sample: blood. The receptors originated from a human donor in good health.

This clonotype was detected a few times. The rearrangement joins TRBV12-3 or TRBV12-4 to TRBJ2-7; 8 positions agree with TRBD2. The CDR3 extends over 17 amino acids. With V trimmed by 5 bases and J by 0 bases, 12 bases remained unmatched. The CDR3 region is CASSPTLGSGVSYEQYF. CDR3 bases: TGTGCCAGCAGTCCTACGTTGGGTAGCGGGGTCTCCTACGAGCAGTACTTC.

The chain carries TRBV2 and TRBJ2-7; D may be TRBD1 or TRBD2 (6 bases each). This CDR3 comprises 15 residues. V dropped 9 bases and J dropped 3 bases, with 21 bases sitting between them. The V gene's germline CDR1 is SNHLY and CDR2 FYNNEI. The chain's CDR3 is CARGEAGDRGYEQYF. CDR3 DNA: TGTGCCAGAGGGGAGGCAGGGGATAGGGGCTACGAGCAGTACTTC.

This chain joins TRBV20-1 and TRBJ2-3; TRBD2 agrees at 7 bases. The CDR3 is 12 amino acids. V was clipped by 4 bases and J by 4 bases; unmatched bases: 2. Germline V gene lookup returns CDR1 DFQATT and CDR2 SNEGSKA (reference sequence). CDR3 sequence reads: CSATGGADTQYF. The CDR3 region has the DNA TGCAGTGCTACGGGGGGAGCAGATACGCAGTATTTT.

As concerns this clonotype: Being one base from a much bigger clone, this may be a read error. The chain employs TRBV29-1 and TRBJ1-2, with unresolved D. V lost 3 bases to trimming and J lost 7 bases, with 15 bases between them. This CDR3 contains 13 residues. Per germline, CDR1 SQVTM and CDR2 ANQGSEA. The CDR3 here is CSVDSLGLTGYTF. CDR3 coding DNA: TGCAGCGTTGACTCCCTAGGGTTGACTGGCTACACCTTC.

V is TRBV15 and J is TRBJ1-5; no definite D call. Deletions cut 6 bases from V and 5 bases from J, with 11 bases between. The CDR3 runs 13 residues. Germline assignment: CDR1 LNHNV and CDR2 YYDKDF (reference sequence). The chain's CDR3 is CATSMDLDQPQHF. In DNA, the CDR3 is TGTGCCACCAGTATGGACCTAGATCAGCCCCAGCATTTT. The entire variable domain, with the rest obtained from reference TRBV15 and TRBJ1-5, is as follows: DAMVIQNPRYQVTQFGKPVTLSCSQTLNHNVMYWYQQKSSQAPKLLFHYYDKDFNNEADTPDNFQSRRPNTSFCFLDIRSPGLGDTAMYLCATSMDLDQPQHFGDGTRLSIL.

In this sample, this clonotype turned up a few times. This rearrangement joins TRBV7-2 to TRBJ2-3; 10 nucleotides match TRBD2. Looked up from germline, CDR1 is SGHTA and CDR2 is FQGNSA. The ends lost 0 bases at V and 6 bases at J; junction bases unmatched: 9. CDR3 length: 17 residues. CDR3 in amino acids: CASSLASSGGAWDTQYF. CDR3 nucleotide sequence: TGTGCCAGCAGCTTAGCGTCAAGCGGGGGGGCATGGGATACGCAGTATTTT.

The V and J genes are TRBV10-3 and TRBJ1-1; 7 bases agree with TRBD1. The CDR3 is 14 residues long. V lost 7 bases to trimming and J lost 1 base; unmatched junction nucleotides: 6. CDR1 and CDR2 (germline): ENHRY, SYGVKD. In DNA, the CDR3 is TGTGCCATCAACGACAGGGTGGGGAACACTGAAGCTTTCTTT. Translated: CAINDRVGNTEAFF.

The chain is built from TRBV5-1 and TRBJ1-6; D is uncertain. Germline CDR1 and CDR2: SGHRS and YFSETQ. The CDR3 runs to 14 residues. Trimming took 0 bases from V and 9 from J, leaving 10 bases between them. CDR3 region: CASSLDDEGSPLHF. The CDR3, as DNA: TGCGCCAGCAGCTTGGATGACGAGGGTTCACCCCTCCACTTT.

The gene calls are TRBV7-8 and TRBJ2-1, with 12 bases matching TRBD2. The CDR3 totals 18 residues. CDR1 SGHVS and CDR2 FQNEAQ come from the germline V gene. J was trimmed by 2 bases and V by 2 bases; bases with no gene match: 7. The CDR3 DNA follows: TGTGCCAGCAGCTTACGGCTAGCGGGAGGGGGAGCCTACAATGAGCAGTTCTTC. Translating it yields CASSLRLAGGGAYNEQFF.

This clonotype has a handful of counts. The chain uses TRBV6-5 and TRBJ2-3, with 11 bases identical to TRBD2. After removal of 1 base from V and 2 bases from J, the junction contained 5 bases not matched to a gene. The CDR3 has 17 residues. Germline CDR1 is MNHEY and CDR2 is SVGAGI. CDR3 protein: CASSYFDSGGATDTQYF. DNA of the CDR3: TGTGCCAGCAGTTACTTCGATAGCGGGGGGGCCACAGATACGCAGTATTTT.

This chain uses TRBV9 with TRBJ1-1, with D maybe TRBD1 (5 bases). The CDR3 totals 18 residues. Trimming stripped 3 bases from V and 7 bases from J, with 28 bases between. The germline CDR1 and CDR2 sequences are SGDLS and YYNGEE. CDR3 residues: CASSASLYPGRAGLEAFF. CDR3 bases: TGTGCCAGCAGCGCCTCACTTTATCCGGGGCGGGCGGGGCTTGAAGCTTTCTTT.

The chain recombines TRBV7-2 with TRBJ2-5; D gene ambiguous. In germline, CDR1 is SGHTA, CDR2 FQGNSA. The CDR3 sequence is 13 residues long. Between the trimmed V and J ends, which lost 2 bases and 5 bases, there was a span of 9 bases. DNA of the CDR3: TGTGCCAGCAGCTTACGGGTCGACGAGACCCAGTACTTC. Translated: CASSLRVDETQYF.

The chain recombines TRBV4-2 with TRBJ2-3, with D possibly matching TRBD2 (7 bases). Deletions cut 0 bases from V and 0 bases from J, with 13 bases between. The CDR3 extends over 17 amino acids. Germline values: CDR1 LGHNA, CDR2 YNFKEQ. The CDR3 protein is CASSQDAAGASTDTQYF. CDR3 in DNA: TGTGCCAGCAGCCAAGATGCGGCGGGGGCAAGCACAGATACGCAGTATTTT.